This T cell receptor beta chain was captured by sequencing in a study of cytomegalovirus exposure and HLA in healthy donors. The study, taken as a whole, reports: Common viral pathogens were later found to be apparently linked to several of the most significant clusters.

In the PCR, 60 Vbeta and 13 Jbeta primers were used. Sequencing used immunoSEQ multiplex PCR; TCRdb keeps in-frame clones, though not all of them. This sample has 130,000 or so clones, with approximately 80% found just once. Details on this clone: Its antigen remains unknown.

The source is a man aged 40-50 years in good health and CMV-seronegative. The specimen was PBMCs.

CDR3 in amino acids: CASSLRSAGSYEQYF. In DNA form, the CDR3 reads TGTGCCAGCAGCTTAAGGTCGGCAGGCTCCTACGAGCAGTACTTC. The chain employs TRBV7-9 and TRBJ2-7; D is uncertain. The CDR3 sequence is 15 residues long. Germline V gives CDR1 SEHNR, CDR2 FQNEAQ (reference sequence). Trimming pared 2 bases from V and 0 bases from J, leaving 11 bases between.